The 7 T cell receptor beta chains presented below share a single source sample, sequenced in a study of T cell changes during pregnancy in multiple sclerosis. The data were produced by immunoSEQ multiplex PCR, yet TCRdb's version contains in-frame clones alone and is incomplete. The data hold fewer than 55,000 clones, with 80% to 95% observed a single time. The sample here was peripheral blood, taken after pregnancy. The receptors shown here come from a female donor with multiple sclerosis, enrolled in a pregnancy study.

The rearrangement uses TRBV19 and TRBJ2-3, with 14 bases that match TRBD2. Germline V gene sequence: CDR1 LNHDA, CDR2 SQIVND (reference sequence). Germline trimming cut 6 bases from V and 5 bases from J; bases unmatched to any gene: 7. The CDR3 length is 16 residues. Here the CDR3 reads CASSTRLAGGRDTQYF. The CDR3 region has the DNA TGTGCCAGTAGCACTCGACTAGCGGGGGGGAGAGATACGCAGTATTTT.

The gene calls are TRBV2 and TRBJ1-4; 8 positions agree with TRBD1. V dropped 6 bases and J dropped 8; count of bases not matched to a gene: 8. The CDR3 runs to 14 residues. Per germline, CDR1 SNHLY and CDR2 FYNNEI. CDR3 bases: TGTGCCAGCAGCCGGACAGGGAGGAGGGAAAAACTGTTTTTT. Encoded protein: CASSRTGRREKLFF.

This chain links TRBV15 with TRBJ2-3; 7 positions agree with TRBD2. The CDR3 loop spans 16 amino acids. V lost 3 bases, J lost 2 bases, and 8 bases stayed unmatched. Germline CDR1 and CDR2: LNHNV and YYDKDF (reference sequence). This chain's CDR3 is CATSSWTSSSTDTQYF. The CDR3 DNA is TGTGCCACCAGCAGTTGGACTAGTAGCTCCACAGATACGCAGTATTTT.

This sequence joins TRBV6-5 and TRBJ1-5, with 8 positions matching TRBD1. Germline CDR1 reads MNHEY; CDR2 reads SVGAGI. V lost 5 bases and J lost 6; bases outside the gene matches: 9. This CDR3 spans 15 amino acids. The CDR3 DNA reads as TGTGCCAGCAGTGCGACAGGGGAAGGGGGTCAGCCCCAGCATTTT. Translated, it gives CASSATGEGGQPQHF.

The V gene is TRBV5-6, the J gene TRBJ1-1; maybe TRBD1 (5 bases). In germline, CDR1 is SGHDT, CDR2 YYEEEE. Trimming took off 5 bases at V and 1 base at J, with 12 bases between the two ends. There are 14 residues in the CDR3. In DNA form, the CDR3 reads TGTGCCAGCAGGGGCGGGACGGGGAACACTGAAGCTTTCTTT. It codes for CASRGGTGNTEAFF. Looking up the rest from reference TRBV5-6 and TRBJ1-1 gives the full variable domain: DAGVTQSPTHLIKTRGQQVTLRCSPKSGHDTVSWYQQALGQGPQFIFQYYEEEERQRGNFPDRFSGHQFPNYSSELNVNALLLGDSALYLCASRGGTGNTEAFFGQGTRLTVV.

The chain carries TRBV19 and TRBJ2-2; D perhaps matches TRBD1 (6 bases). CDR3 length: 13 residues. Germline loops: CDR1 LNHDA, CDR2 SQIVND (reference sequence). V was trimmed by 11 bases and J by 0 bases, leaving 10 bases between them. The CDR3 loop is CAGGQPNTGELFF. The CDR3 nucleotides are TGTGCCGGCGGACAGCCGAACACCGGGGAGCTGTTTTTT.

The chain has TRBV2 and TRBJ1-1; D unresolved. This CDR3 is built from 11 residues. Trimming took 6 bases from V and 8 from J, leaving 10 bases between them. Looked up from germline, CDR1 is SNHLY and CDR2 is FYNNEI. The CDR3 DNA reads as TGTGCCAGCAGCGTTTGGAGGGAAGCTTTCTTT. It is translated as CASSVWREAFF. The whole variable domain, remainder taken from reference TRBV2 and TRBJ1-1, is EPEVTQTPSHQVTQMGQEVILRCVPISNHLYFYWYRQILGQKVEFLVSFYNNEISEKSEIFDDQFSVERPDGSNFTLKIRSTKLEDSAMYFCASSVWREAFFGQGTRLTVV.